A single sample gave rise to the 26 T cell receptor beta chains below, sequenced in a study of vaccination and CD4 T cells after COVID-19. Treatment given: 10-day PBMC culture with coronavirus spike peptide pools or control peptides (ViraFEST assay). For these TCRs, the target antigens are not known. The assay that was used to sequence DNA from cultured CD4+ T cells was the Oncomine TCR Beta short-read assay. Each CDR3 protein is one row after TCRdb ran MiXCR on the PCR reads. The data contain roughly 4,700 distinct CDR3 sequences, 65% to 80% of them seen just once; the ten biggest clones take up almost 50%. Sample: CD4+ T cells from blood, cultured in vitro. The origin of the receptors is a human donor who had recovered from COVID-19.

Only a few counts were recorded for this clonotype. The chain links TRBV20-1 to TRBJ2-3; TRBD2 matches 13 bases. Germline V CDR1 and CDR2: DFQATT, SNEGSKA (reference sequence). The J segment lost 5 bases and the V segment lost 4 bases, leaving 6 bases of the junction unmatched. The CDR3 spans 15 residues. In DNA, the CDR3 is TGCAGTGCTACAGGACTAGCGGGAGTTGTAGATACGCAGTATTTT. Its protein product is CSATGLAGVVDTQYF.

Only a few counts were recorded for this clonotype. The V gene is TRBV19, the J gene TRBJ2-5, with TRBD1 matching over 8 bases. CDR3 length: 15 residues. V gave up 5 bases and J gave up 5 bases; unmatched junction bases: 10. Germline-derived CDR1 and CDR2 are LNHDA and SQIVND (reference sequence). Here the CDR3 reads CASSAGTGGAETQYF. The CDR3 coding sequence is TGTGCCAGTAGTGCGGGGACAGGAGGGGCTGAGACCCAGTACTTC.

Concerning this clonotype: At one end, the junction sequence differs from germline, possibly due to a read error. The chain is built from TRBV6-2 or TRBV6-3 and TRBJ2-7; possibly TRBD2 for D (6 bases). The CDR3 has 8 residues. Germline loops: CDR1 MNHEY, CDR2 SVGEGT. This CDR3 is CASRRDFF. CDR3 sequence (DNA): TGTGCCAGCAGACGGGACTTCTTC.

This clonotype was detected a few times. The J gene is TRBJ2-5, the V gene TRBV20-1; D possibly corresponds to TRBD1 (5 bases). Germline V gene data show CDR1 as DFQATT and CDR2 as SNEGSKA (reference sequence). This CDR3 region has 12 residues. V lost 5 bases and J lost 4, with 11 bases in between. For the CDR3, the DNA is TGCAGTGCTCACGACAGATTAGAGACCCAGTACTTC. It encodes CSAHDRLETQYF.

The chain links TRBV6-1 to TRBJ1-2; D gene ambiguous. CDR3 length: 12 amino acids. With 5 bases removed from V and 3 bases from J, the gap between germline ends came to 7 bases. CDR1 MNHNS and CDR2 SASEGT come from the germline V gene. Written as DNA, the CDR3 is TGTGCCAGCAGTCGGGTGGACTATGGCTACACCTTC. It encodes CASSRVDYGYTF.

This clonotype has more than one count but fewer than ten. The V gene is TRBV7-9, the J gene TRBJ1-2; TRBD1 aligns across 7 bases. Losses at the gene ends were 5 bases for V and 4 bases for J; bases not matched to a gene: 7. The CDR3 is 14 amino acids. Germline V CDR1 and CDR2: SEHNR, FQNEAQ (reference sequence). DNA for the CDR3: TGTGCCAGCAGCGAGTTAACAGGGGCCTATGGCTACACCTTC. Translation gives CASSELTGAYGYTF.

V and J are TRBV20-1 and TRBJ2-3; TRBD2 agrees at 13 bases. Germline V lookup: CDR1 DFQATT, CDR2 SNEGSKA (reference sequence). The CDR3 length is 14 residues. The V gene end was trimmed by 4 bases and the J gene end by 6 bases; junction bases not matched to a gene: 4. The CDR3 nucleotides read TGCAGTGCTAAGGGACTAGCGGGATTTGATACGCAGTATTTT. Protein: CSAKGLAGFDTQYF.

The chain is built from TRBV4-3 and TRBJ2-3, with D possibly being TRBD1 (5 bases). CDR3 length equals 14 residues. V was cut by 0 bases and J by 4 bases, with 8 bases left in between. Germline CDR1 LGHNA, CDR2 YSLEER. DNA for the CDR3: TGCGCCAGCAGCCAAGACAGGGTCTCAGATACGCAGTATTTT. Protein: CASSQDRVSDTQYF.

V usage is TRBV6-1 and J usage is TRBJ1-5; D is undetermined. The germline V and J ends were trimmed by 8 bases and 0 bases, with 14 bases remaining between them. The CDR3 runs 15 residues. The germline gives CDR1 MNHNS, CDR2 SASEGT. The CDR3 DNA follows: TGTGCCAGCCTAGTGGGAGGGTATAGCAATCAGCCCCAGCATTTT. As protein: CASLVGGYSNQPQHF.

The chain is built from TRBV20-1 and TRBJ1-2, with a possible D match to TRBD1 (6 bases). This CDR3 region has 14 residues. Germline CDR1 DFQATT, CDR2 SNEGSKA (reference sequence). With 3 bases removed from V and 8 bases from J, the gap between germline ends came to 19 bases. The CDR3, as DNA: TGCAGTGCTAGTGGCCAGGGACATTTGGGAGGCTACACCTTC. It yields the protein CSASGQGHLGGYTF.

This chain links TRBV7-9 with TRBJ1-6, with 7 bases lining up with TRBD1. The CDR3 contains 15 residues. V was pared by 5 bases and J by 5 bases, with 6 bases of the junction left unmatched. Per the germline V gene, CDR1 is SEHNR and CDR2 is FQNEAQ (reference sequence). The CDR3 here is CASSARDSHNSPLHF. The CDR3 nucleotides read TGTGCCAGCAGCGCTCGGGACAGTCATAATTCACCCCTCCACTTT. The full variable domain, its missing parts supplied by reference TRBV7-9 and TRBJ1-6, is DTGVSQNPRHKITKRGQNVTFRCDPISEHNRLYWYRQTLGQGPEFLTYFQNEAQLEKSRLLSDRFSAERPKGSFSTLEIQRTEQGDSAMYLCASSARDSHNSPLHFGNGTRLTVT.

This chain links TRBV6-2 or TRBV6-3 with TRBJ2-5; D call uncertain. Germline assignment: CDR1 MNHEY and CDR2 SVGEGT. The V end lost 0 bases, the J end lost 4 bases, and 21 bases lay between the germline ends. The CDR3 totals 18 residues. CDR3 loop: CASSYSSRLPMVAETQYF. CDR3 nucleotides: TGTGCCAGCAGTTACTCTAGTCGGCTGCCTATGGTTGCAGAGACCCAGTACTTC.

This chain joins TRBV15 and TRBJ2-1; 8 nucleotides match TRBD2. Germline V gene sequence: CDR1 LNHNV, CDR2 YYDKDF (reference sequence). Trimming removed 3 bases from V and 2 bases from J; junction bases left unmatched: 9. This CDR3 spans 17 amino acids. In nucleotides, the CDR3 is TGTGCCACCAGCAGTAGGAGCGGGGGAGGGCCCTACAATGAGCAGTTCTTC. Amino acid sequence: CATSSRSGGGPYNEQFF.

In this sample, this clonotype is large. The CDR3 DNA reads TGTGCCAGCAGTGTCCCATCTGGGGCCAACGTCCTGACTTTC. Protein product: CASSVPSGANVLTF. The rearrangement uses TRBV2 and TRBJ2-6; D is ambiguous. This CDR3 is built from 14 residues. From germline, CDR1 is SNHLY and CDR2 FYNNEI. Trimming cost V 4 bases and J 1 base, with 5 bases left between them.

J is TRBJ1-2 and V is TRBV11-2, with D maybe TRBD1 (5 bases). This CDR3 region has 14 residues. Trimming pared 7 bases from V and 7 bases from J, leaving 19 bases between. From germline, CDR1 is SGHAT and CDR2 FQNNGV. The CDR3 is CASTRLRGAGGYTF. The CDR3 nucleotides are TGTGCCAGCACCAGACTGCGAGGGGCAGGTGGCTACACCTTC.

The rearrangement joins TRBV15 to TRBJ1-5; D gene ambiguous. Germline CDR1 reads LNHNV; CDR2 reads YYDKDF (reference sequence). V lost 1 base and J 6 bases, leaving 19 bases between the germline ends. This CDR3 comprises 17 residues. CDR3 region: CATSRVSKDMIGQPQHF. CDR3 DNA: TGTGCCACCAGCAGAGTCTCCAAAGATATGATAGGTCAGCCCCAGCATTTT.

This sequence joins TRBV27 and TRBJ1-5; D is uncertain. From germline, CDR1 is MNHEY and CDR2 SMNVEV (reference sequence). This CDR3 spans 15 amino acids. V was clipped by 1 base and J by 0 bases, with 7 bases between them. CDR3 coding DNA: TGTGCCAGCAGTTTATTCGGTGGTAGCAATCAGCCCCAGCATTTT. Its protein product is CASSLFGGSNQPQHF.

This chain links TRBV20-1 with TRBJ2-3; D not certain. The CDR3 has 13 amino acids. Trimming stripped 0 bases from V and 0 bases from J, with 4 bases between. Germline V CDR1 and CDR2: DFQATT, SNEGSKA (reference sequence). CDR3 protein: CSAREASTDTQYF. For the CDR3, the DNA is TGCAGTGCTAGAGAGGCCAGCACAGATACGCAGTATTTT.

This clonotype is termed large. This sequence joins TRBV20-1 and TRBJ1-5; no clear D. This CDR3 comprises 12 residues. Germline-derived CDR1 and CDR2 are DFQATT and SNEGSKA (reference sequence). V lost 5 bases to trimming and J lost 2 bases, with 7 bases between them. The CDR3 nucleotides are TGCAGTGCTCTGGGTCGCAATCAGCCCCAGCATTTT. Its translation: CSALGRNQPQHF.

The V call is TRBV20-1, the J call TRBJ2-1; 9 bases fit TRBD2. The V segment lost 7 bases and the J segment 3 bases; nucleotides outside the gene matches: 13. Per the germline V gene, CDR1 is DFQATT and CDR2 is SNEGSKA (reference sequence). This CDR3 has 16 residues. CDR3 sequence (DNA): TGCAGTGTAGTTCCTAGCGGGGCTTTACACTACAATGAGCAGTTCTTC. Translated, it gives CSVVPSGALHYNEQFF.

The chain joins TRBV2 to TRBJ2-7; TRBD1 matches 10 bases. CDR1 and CDR2 from the germline V gene are SNHLY and FYNNEI. This CDR3 spans 14 amino acids. Trimming cost V 6 bases and J 4 bases; bases outside gene matches: 6. The CDR3 nucleotides are TGTGCCAGCAGCCCCGGGACAGGGGAATACGAGCAGTACTTC. This sequence encodes CASSPGTGEYEQYF.

J is TRBJ2-7 and V is TRBV6-2 or TRBV6-3, with 7 nucleotides matching TRBD2. The CDR3 runs to 13 residues. Losses at the gene ends were 10 bases for V and 0 bases for J; bases not matched to a gene: 6. Germline V CDR1 and CDR2: MNHEY, SVGEGT. CDR3 sequence (DNA): TGTGCCACCCTAGCGGAGCACTCCTACGAGCAGTACTTC. This encodes CATLAEHSYEQYF.

The chain links TRBV19 to TRBJ2-2; D possibly corresponds to TRBD1 (5 bases). CDR1 is LNHDA and CDR2 is SQIVND in the germline V gene (reference sequence). Trimming stripped 7 bases from V and 4 bases from J, with 13 bases between. This CDR3 region has 14 residues. DNA of the CDR3: TGTGCCAGTACGCTCAGGGTCCCCACCGGGGAGCTGTTTTTT. Its protein is CASTLRVPTGELFF.

This clonotype has just a few counts. This chain links TRBV27 with TRBJ1-1; TRBD1 agrees at 8 bases. Germline V gene lookup returns CDR1 MNHEY and CDR2 SMNVEV (reference sequence). CDR3 length equals 15 residues. After removal of 5 bases from V and 1 base from J, the junction contained 6 bases not matched to a gene. The CDR3 spells CASSTRGQGNTEAFF. Here the CDR3 DNA reads TGTGCCAGCAGTACCCGCGGACAGGGGAACACTGAAGCTTTCTTT.

The CDR3 protein is CASSEGEGGPKETQYF. The CDR3 DNA follows: TGCGCCAGCAGTGAGGGGGAGGGGGGACCCAAAGAGACCCAGTACTTC. The chain is built from TRBV10-2 and TRBJ2-5; maybe TRBD2 (7 bases). V lost 2 bases, J lost 3 bases, and 16 bases lay in between. Germline V gene sequence: CDR1 WSHSY, CDR2 SAAADI. This CDR3 is 16 amino acids long.

The gene calls are TRBV18 and TRBJ1-2; TRBD1 might be the D (6 bases). The germline gives CDR1 KGHSH, CDR2 LQKENI. Trimming cost V 4 bases and J 3 bases, with 12 bases left between them. The CDR3 totals 14 residues. The CDR3 nucleotides are TGTGCCAGCTCACAACAGGGTAGGGACTATGGCTACACCTTC. Translating gives CASSQQGRDYGYTF.